This TCR beta chain was obtained from a study of T-cell memory formation after mild COVID-19. Whole-study context: Most TCR clusters belonged to a single donor. Notes on the study in general: Among clones peaking at day 37 in the second wave, SARS-CoV-2 specificity remained unconfirmed. From day 15 to 85, contracting clones were balanced between CD4 and CD8, whereas later expanders leaned toward CD4+.

V dropped 5 bases and J dropped 11 bases, with 13 bases sitting between them. Per the germline V gene, CDR1 is SEHNR and CDR2 is FQNEAQ (reference sequence). The CDR3 loop spans 13 amino acids. This clonotype was observed a handful of times. As yet, its antigen is unknown. Constant-segment primers and 5'RACE yielded cDNA libraries for TCR alpha and TCR beta, each carrying sample barcodes and UMIs. TCRdb re-called the 5' RACE reads through MiXCR, storing one row per CDR3 protein. The profile covers a few hundred thousand distinct CDR3 sequences, with roughly 9.4% appearing a single time and roughly 21% taken by the ten largest.

This clonotype was sampled from a man younger than 30 who had mild COVID-19 (a few samples of this study predate the infection). Cell type and time point are not known. This rearrangement joins TRBV7-9 to TRBJ1-6, with D unclear. The sample was PBMCs or a T cell subset sorted from them (not recorded which). The CDR3 is CASSVGPSTPLHF. DNA of the CDR3: TGTGCCAGCAGCGTAGGACCATCGACACCCCTCCACTTT.